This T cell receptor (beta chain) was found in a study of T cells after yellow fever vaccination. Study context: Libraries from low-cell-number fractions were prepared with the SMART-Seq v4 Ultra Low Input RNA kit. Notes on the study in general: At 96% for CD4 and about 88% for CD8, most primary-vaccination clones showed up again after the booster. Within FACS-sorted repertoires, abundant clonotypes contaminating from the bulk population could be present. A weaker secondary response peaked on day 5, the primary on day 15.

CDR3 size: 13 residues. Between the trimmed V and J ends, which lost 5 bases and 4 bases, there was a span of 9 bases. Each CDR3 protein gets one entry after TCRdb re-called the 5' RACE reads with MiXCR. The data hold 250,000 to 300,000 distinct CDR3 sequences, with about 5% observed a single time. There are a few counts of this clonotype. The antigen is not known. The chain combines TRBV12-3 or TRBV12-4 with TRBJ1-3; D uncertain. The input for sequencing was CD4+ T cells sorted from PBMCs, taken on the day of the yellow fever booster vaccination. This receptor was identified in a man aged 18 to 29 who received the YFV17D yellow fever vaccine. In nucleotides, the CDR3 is TGTGCCAGCAGTCCAGGATACGGAAACACCATATATTTT. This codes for CASSPGYGNTIYF.